Below, 9 T cell receptor beta chains from the same sample are listed, as sequenced in a study of blood T cell repertoires in COVID-19. Libraries were prepared by immunoSEQ multiplex PCR; TCRdb keeps only in-frame clonotypes and omits some of them. The table shows hundreds of thousands of clones, with 80% to 90% occurring only once. The sample was PBMCs or T cells enriched from blood (not recorded which). Receptors originate from a man younger than 35 who had recovered from COVID-19.

The J gene is TRBJ2-6, the V gene TRBV6-2 or TRBV6-3; D might be TRBD1 (6 bases). This CDR3 has 19 residues. Per germline, CDR1 MNHEY and CDR2 SVGEGT. Trimming removed 2 bases from V and 0 bases from J, with 17 bases in between. The CDR3 reads CASSYPRTEGYSGANVLTF. For the CDR3, the DNA is TGTGCCAGCAGTTACCCCAGGACAGAGGGATACTCTGGGGCCAACGTCCTGACTTTC.

Concerning this clone itself: Other DNA sequences in the sample encode the same CDR3. The chain uses TRBV19 and TRBJ1-1; TRBD1 might be the D (6 bases). Germline lookup yields CDR1 LNHDA and CDR2 SQIVND (reference sequence). The length of the CDR3 is 12 residues. V was pared by 4 bases and J by 5 bases, with 8 bases between. CDR3 sequence (DNA): TGTGCCAGTAGTAGGCAGGGGACTGAAGCTTTCTTT. It encodes CASSRQGTEAFF. The variable domain in full, with the rest retrieved from reference TRBV19 and TRBJ1-1, is DGGITQSPKYLFRKEGQNVTLSCEQNLNHDAMYWYRQDPGQGLRLIYYSQIVNDFQKGDIAEGYSVSREKKESFPLTVTSAQKNPTAFYLCASSRQGTEAFFGQGTRLTVV.

The chain couples TRBV11-2 to TRBJ1-5; a weak D match, TRBD1 (6 bases). Germline V lookup: CDR1 SGHAT, CDR2 FQNNGV. The length of the CDR3 is 13 residues. V dropped 5 bases and J dropped 7 bases, with 12 bases sitting between them. The CDR3: CASSLDSNQPQHF. CDR3 bases: TGTGCCAGCAGCCTGGACAGTAACCAGCCCCAGCATTTT.

This chain joins TRBV5-1 and TRBJ1-6; 7 bases are shared with TRBD1. The CDR3 runs 16 residues. V was clipped by 4 bases and J by 4 bases; unmatched bases: 8. The germline V gene has CDR1 SGHRS and CDR2 YFSETQ. The CDR3 spells CASSPVVGQYNSPLHF. The CDR3 DNA follows: TGCGCCAGCAGCCCGGTCGTGGGACAGTATAATTCACCCCTCCACTTT.

The J gene is TRBJ1-1, the V gene TRBV7-3, with 7 bases matching TRBD1. Germline-derived CDR1 and CDR2 are SGHTA and FQGTGA. Trimming at V came to 1 base and at J to 2 bases, leaving 4 bases not matched to a gene. The CDR3 covers 15 residues. CDR3 sequence reads: CASSLIAGGNTEAFF. The DNA of the CDR3 is TGTGCCAGCAGCTTAATAGCAGGGGGAAACACTGAAGCTTTCTTT.

This clone has a single count. J is TRBJ1-2 and V is TRBV7-2; 10 bases are shared with TRBD1. V lost 5 bases to trimming and J lost 1 base; unmatched junction nucleotides: 4. This CDR3 region has 15 residues. The germline V gene has CDR1 SGHTA and CDR2 FQGNSA. CDR3 coding DNA: TGTGCCAGCAGCCTGGACAGGGGGGGTAACTATGGCTACACCTTC. It codes for CASSLDRGGNYGYTF.

V is TRBV27 and J is TRBJ2-1; D perhaps matches TRBD2 (5 bases). The CDR3 runs 15 residues. V was trimmed by 2 bases and J by 5 bases, leaving 13 bases between them. Germline CDR1 MNHEY, CDR2 SMNVEV (reference sequence). CDR3: CASSLPGLRHNEQFF. Written as DNA, the CDR3 is TGTGCCAGCAGTTTACCTGGACTGAGACACAATGAGCAGTTCTTC.

The rearrangement joins TRBV28 to TRBJ2-6; D ambiguous. Germline CDR1 is MDHEN and CDR2 is SYDVKM. The germline V and J ends were trimmed by 2 bases and 3 bases, with 5 bases remaining between them. The CDR3 covers 14 residues. This chain's CDR3 is CASSLIYGANVLTF. CDR3 bases: TGTGCCAGCAGTTTAATCTATGGGGCCAACGTCCTGACTTTC.

The chain uses TRBV6-5 and TRBJ1-1; 8 bases align to TRBD1. The J segment lost 6 bases and the V segment lost 7 bases, leaving 10 bases of the junction unmatched. The CDR3 totals 14 residues. Germline V gives CDR1 MNHEY, CDR2 SVGAGI. CDR3 DNA: TGTGCCAGCACCCCCGACAGGGGCTTACCTGAAGCTTTCTTT. Its protein is CASTPDRGLPEAFF.